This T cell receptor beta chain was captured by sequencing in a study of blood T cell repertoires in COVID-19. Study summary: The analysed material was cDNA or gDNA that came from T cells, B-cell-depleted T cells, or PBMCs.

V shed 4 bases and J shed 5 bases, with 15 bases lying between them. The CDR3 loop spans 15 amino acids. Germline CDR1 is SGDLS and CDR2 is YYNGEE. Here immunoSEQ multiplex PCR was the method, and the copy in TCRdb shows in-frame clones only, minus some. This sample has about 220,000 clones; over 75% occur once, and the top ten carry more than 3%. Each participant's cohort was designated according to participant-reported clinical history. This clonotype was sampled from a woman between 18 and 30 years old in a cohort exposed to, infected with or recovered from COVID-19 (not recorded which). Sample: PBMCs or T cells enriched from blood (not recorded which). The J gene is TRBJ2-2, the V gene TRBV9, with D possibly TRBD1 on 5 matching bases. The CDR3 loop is CASSPLLGATGELFF. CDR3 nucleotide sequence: TGTGCCAGCAGCCCCTTGTTAGGGGCGACCGGGGAGCTGTTTTTT.